These 8 T cell receptor beta chains were all obtained from the same sample, sequenced in a study of blood T cell repertoires in COVID-19 (dated by TCRdb to between 2020 and 2021). The library relied on the immunoSEQ multiplex PCR assay. TCRdb took over this immuneACCESS table, retaining in-frame rearrangements with V and J assigned. Such tables are incomplete; in checked studies, under half of the missing clones stem from an unresolved V gene, and the remainder is unexplained. Counted in this sample were 160,000 or so clones; around 83% of them appeared once. Roughly 15% of the sample is in the top ten clones. The sample comprised PBMCs or T cells enriched from blood (not recorded which). These receptors all stem from a man aged 50 to 59 who had recovered from COVID-19.

The chain joins TRBV5-1 to TRBJ1-3; D unresolved. CDR1 is SGHRS, CDR2 YFSETQ, per germline. The CDR3 contains 15 residues. V gave up 0 bases and J gave up 0 bases, with 7 bases separating them. CDR3 loop: CASSLERPSGNTIYF. In DNA form, the CDR3 reads TGCGCCAGCAGCTTGGAGAGGCCCTCTGGAAACACCATATATTTT.

The V and J genes are TRBV18 and TRBJ1-6; a weak D match, TRBD1 (6 bases). V lost 2 bases and J 8 bases, leaving 13 bases between the germline ends. This CDR3 has 15 amino acids. The germline V gene has CDR1 KGHSH and CDR2 LQKENI. CDR3 coding DNA: TGTGCCAGCTCACCAACCAGGGGCGCTGATTCACCCCTCCACTTT. This gives the protein CASSPTRGADSPLHF.

The chain employs TRBV18 and TRBJ1-4, with D maybe TRBD1 (5 bases). Trimming took off 3 bases at V and 7 bases at J, with 15 bases between the two ends. CDR3 size: 15 residues. Germline-derived CDR1 and CDR2 are KGHSH and LQKENI. The CDR3 DNA follows: TGTGCCAGCTCACCTTCCGGGACTACGGGTGAAAAACTGTTTTTT. Residues: CASSPSGTTGEKLFF. Drawing the rest from reference TRBV18 and TRBJ1-4, the complete variable domain is NAGVMQNPRHLVRRRGQEARLRCSPMKGHSHVYWYRQLPEEGLKFMVYLQKENIIDESGMPKERFSAEFPKEGPSILRIQQVVRGDSAAYFCASSPSGTTGEKLFFGSGTQLSVL.

The chain has TRBV27 and TRBJ1-2, with D perhaps TRBD1 (5 bases). The CDR3 is made up of 12 amino acids. The V gene's germline CDR1 is MNHEY and CDR2 SMNVEV (reference sequence). Trimming pared 4 bases from V and 4 bases from J, leaving 7 bases between. CDR3 DNA sequence: TGTGCCAGCAGTTCCCAGGGCTATGGCTACACCTTC. This codes for CASSSQGYGYTF.

This chain connects TRBV29-1 to TRBJ2-7; a possible D gene is TRBD2 (5 bases). CDR1 and CDR2 (germline): SQVTM, ANQGSEA. Trimming cost V 8 bases and J 0 bases, with 14 bases left between them. CDR3 size: 13 residues. CDR3 nucleotides: TGCAGCATATGGACTGCTAACTCCTACGAGCAGTACTTC. Translating gives CSIWTANSYEQYF.

This clone was detected only once. V usage is TRBV5-1 and J usage is TRBJ1-4; TRBD1 agrees at 10 bases. Germline trimming cut 4 bases from V and 0 bases from J; bases unmatched to any gene: 3. This CDR3 has 16 residues. Germline loops: CDR1 SGHRS, CDR2 YFSETQ. CDR3 residues: CASSIGQGATNEKLFF. The CDR3 DNA sequence: TGCGCCAGCAGCATTGGACAGGGGGCAACTAATGAAAAACTGTTTTTT.

The rearrangement uses TRBV2 and TRBJ2-1; a weak D match, TRBD2 (6 bases). CDR1 is SNHLY, CDR2 FYNNEI, per germline. The V end was cut by 4 bases, the J end by 0 bases, with 10 bases between. The length of the CDR3 is 15 residues. CDR3 DNA sequence: TGTGCCAGCAGTGTCCAGGGACTCTCCTACAATGAGCAGTTCTTC. Its protein product is CASSVQGLSYNEQFF.

The chain combines TRBV15 with TRBJ2-1; possibly TRBD2 for D (5 bases). Between the trimmed V and J ends, which lost 1 base and 8 bases, there was a span of 21 bases. The CDR3 totals 17 residues. Germline values: CDR1 LNHNV, CDR2 YYDKDF (reference sequence). CDR3 DNA sequence: TGTGCCACCAGCAGAGCCCAACTTTGGGCTAGCAGCGATGAGCAGTTCTTC. This translates into CATSRAQLWASSDEQFF.